The text below deals with one T cell receptor (beta chain). This table comes from immunoSEQ multiplex PCR, and its TCRdb copy is limited to in-frame clones, with some not included. The data contain around 320,000 clones, roughly 80% of them singletons. CDR1 and CDR2 (germline): SGHRS, YFSETQ. V dropped 6 bases and J dropped 1 base, with 17 bases sitting between them. This CDR3 has 16 residues. The treatment is: roughly 19 received Ad26.COV2.S at low or high dose, single or two shots; 5 received placebo; per-sample allocation not given. Specimens were obtained on day 63 following the first vaccine or placebo injection. The entry originates in a study of Ad26.COV2.S vaccination and SARS-CoV-2 variants.

Sample: peripheral blood, taken in a trial of Ad26.COV2.S vaccine versus placebo. This TCR came from a person between 18 and 65 years old who received the Ad26.COV2.S COVID-19 vaccine or a placebo. This rearrangement joins TRBV5-1 to TRBJ1-5; D possibly corresponds to TRBD1 (5 bases). The CDR3 region has the DNA TGCGCCAGCACCTACGACAGTTCCTTAAGCAATCAGCCCCAGCATTTT. Protein: CASTYDSSLSNQPQHF.